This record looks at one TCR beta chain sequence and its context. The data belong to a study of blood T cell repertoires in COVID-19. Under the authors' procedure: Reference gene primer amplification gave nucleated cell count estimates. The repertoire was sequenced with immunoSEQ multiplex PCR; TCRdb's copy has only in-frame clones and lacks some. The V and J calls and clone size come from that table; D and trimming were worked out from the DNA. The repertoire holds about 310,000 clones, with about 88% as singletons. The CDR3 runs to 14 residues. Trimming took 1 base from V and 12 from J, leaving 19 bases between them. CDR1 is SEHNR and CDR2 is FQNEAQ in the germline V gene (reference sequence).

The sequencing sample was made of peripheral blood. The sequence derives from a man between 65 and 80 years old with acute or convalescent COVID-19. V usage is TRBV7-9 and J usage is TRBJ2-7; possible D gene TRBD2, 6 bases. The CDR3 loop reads CASSLGSGREPGYF. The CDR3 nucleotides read TGTGCCAGCAGCTTAGGCTCCGGTCGGGAGCCGGGGTACTTC.